Presented here are 17 T cell receptor beta chains from one specimen sequenced in a study of early T cells in non-severe SARS-CoV-2 infection. TCRdb reprocessed the 5' RACE reads via MiXCR and lists one record per CDR3 protein. The data contain about 56,000 distinct CDR3 sequences, approximately 16% of them seen just once; the ten biggest clones take up 4.1%. Sequenced here: whole blood, sampled at baseline. The receptor source for this set is an adult who was a healthcare worker with PCR-confirmed SARS-CoV-2 infection or an uninfected control (not recorded which).

The chain is built from TRBV28 and TRBJ2-2; 9 bases fit TRBD2. The CDR3 loop spans 18 amino acids. The V gene end was trimmed by 4 bases and the J gene end by 0 bases; junction bases not matched to a gene: 9. Germline CDR1 and CDR2: MDHEN and SYDVKM. The CDR3 nucleotides are TGTGCCAGCAGTTACCTATTAGGACTAGCGTCGAACACCGGGGAGCTGTTTTTT. Amino acid sequence: CASSYLLGLASNTGELFF.

This clonotype was recorded many times. V and J are TRBV7-8 and TRBJ1-2; D is unresolved. This CDR3 spans 13 amino acids. Germline V CDR1 and CDR2: SGHVS, FQNEAQ. The V and J ends lost 3 bases and 7 bases respectively, with 12 bases between them. CDR3 loop: CASSFYRLSGYTF. In DNA form, the CDR3 reads TGTGCCAGCAGCTTCTATCGGCTCTCTGGCTACACCTTC.

V usage is TRBV20-1 and J usage is TRBJ2-1; D gene uncertain. This CDR3 is built from 14 residues. Trimming took 3 bases from V and 0 from J, leaving 9 bases between them. Germline CDR1 and CDR2: DFQATT and SNEGSKA (reference sequence). CDR3 DNA: TGCAGTGCTAGTCGTGGGATCTCCTACAATGAGCAGTTCTTC. Amino acid sequence: CSASRGISYNEQFF.

This clonotype was seen a few times. The gene calls are TRBV3-1 and TRBJ1-5; no definite D call. V was shortened by 0 bases and J by 2 bases, with 5 bases between the two germline ends. Germline assignment: CDR1 LGHDT and CDR2 YNNKEL (reference sequence). The CDR3 totals 14 residues. The CDR3 nucleotides read TGTGCCAGCAGCCAAGATGTTGGCAATCAGCCCCAGCATTTT. It encodes CASSQDVGNQPQHF.

The table lists this clonotype with many counts. The chain couples TRBV5-1 to TRBJ2-1, with D hard to call. Between the trimmed V and J ends, which lost 0 bases and 7 bases, there was a span of 17 bases. Germline CDR1 SGHRS, CDR2 YFSETQ. The CDR3 is 16 amino acids. DNA for the CDR3: TGCGCCAGCAGCTTGGATTCCGGCCCGCCGGCAAATGAGCAGTTCTTC. This codes for CASSLDSGPPANEQFF. The whole variable domain, filled in from reference TRBV5-1 and TRBJ2-1, reads KAGVTQTPRYLIKTRGQQVTLSCSPISGHRSVSWYQQTPGQGLQFLFEYFSETQRNKGNFPGRFSGRQFSNSRSEMNVSTLELGDSALYLCASSLDSGPPANEQFFGPGTRLTVL.

This clonotype has a handful of counts. The chain recombines TRBV6-5 with TRBJ1-2, with 7 bases aligning to TRBD1. J lost 3 bases, V lost 10 bases, and 17 bases had no gene match. CDR3 length: 16 residues. Germline values: CDR1 MNHEY, CDR2 SVGAGI. CDR3 sequence: CATTPQTGSHYYGYTF. The CDR3 coding sequence is TGTGCCACAACTCCTCAGACAGGGTCCCACTACTATGGCTACACCTTC.

This chain links TRBV12-3 or TRBV12-4 with TRBJ2-1, with 16 bases matching TRBD2. V gave up 7 bases and J gave up 6 bases; unmatched junction bases: 6. This CDR3 has 16 amino acids. The DNA of the CDR3 is TGTGCCAGCATGGCCGGGACTAGCGGGAGGGGCAATGAGCAGTTCTTC. Translated: CASMAGTSGRGNEQFF.

This clonotype was detected once. The chain is built from TRBV28 and TRBJ2-3, with TRBD2 matching over 9 bases. V shed 6 bases and J 1 base; nucleotides not matched to a gene: 5. Germline V CDR1 and CDR2: MDHEN, SYDVKM. The CDR3 has 15 residues. The DNA of the CDR3 is TGTGCCAGCAGCCGGGGACTAGCAGGCACAGATACGCAGTATTTT. Its translation is CASSRGLAGTDTQYF. Full variable domain (missing parts from reference TRBV28 and TRBJ2-3): DVKVTQSSRYLVKRTGEKVFLECVQDMDHENMFWYRQDPGLGLRLIYFSYDVKMKEKGDIPEGYSVSREKKERFSLILESASTNQTSMYLCASSRGLAGTDTQYFGPGTRLTVL.

This clonotype was detected many times. The rearrangement joins TRBV11-1 to TRBJ2-2, with D perhaps TRBD1 (6 bases). Germline CDR1 is SGHAT and CDR2 is FQDESV (reference sequence). The V and J ends lost 5 bases and 6 bases respectively, with 16 bases between them. This CDR3 contains 15 residues. CDR3 nucleotides: TGTGCCAGCAGCCGGCGACAGGTCCAACCCGGGGAGCTGTTTTTT. Protein: CASSRRQVQPGELFF.

The CDR3 sequence: CASSYGNRGYEQYF. In DNA, the CDR3 is TGTGCCAGCAGTTACGGAAACAGGGGTTACGAGCAGTACTTC. V gene TRBV6-2 or TRBV6-3 combines with J gene TRBJ2-7; 7 bases are shared with TRBD1. CDR1 is MNHEY and CDR2 is SVGEGT in the germline V gene. With 2 bases clipped from V and 4 bases from J, the junction kept 5 bases outside the gene matches. The CDR3 covers 14 residues.

V is TRBV3-1 and J is TRBJ2-2; 9 bases align to TRBD2. From germline, CDR1 is LGHDT and CDR2 YNNKEL (reference sequence). Trimming removed 2 bases from V and 3 bases from J; junction bases left unmatched: 7. The CDR3 length is 17 residues. CDR3 DNA: TGTGCCAGCAGCCAAAGGGGGACTAGCCTAGACACCGGGGAGCTGTTTTTT. Protein sequence: CASSQRGTSLDTGELFF.

This clonotype occurred a few times. The V and J genes are TRBV6-2 or TRBV6-3 and TRBJ2-1; TRBD2 matches 12 bases. The ends lost 6 bases at V and 8 bases at J; junction bases unmatched: 2. Per germline, CDR1 MNHEY and CDR2 SVGEGT. The CDR3 totals 13 residues. In nucleotides, the CDR3 is TGTGCCAGCAGGACTAGCGGGAGTGATGAGCAGTTCTTC. Amino acid sequence: CASRTSGSDEQFF.

This clonotype has a handful of counts. The V gene is TRBV20-1, the J gene TRBJ2-1; TRBD1 aligns across 7 bases. The CDR3 totals 16 residues. Germline V gene sequence: CDR1 DFQATT, CDR2 SNEGSKA (reference sequence). The V and J ends lost 0 bases and 2 bases, in that order; junction bases with no gene match: 7. DNA of the CDR3: TGCAGTGCTAGAGACTCCGGGACAGAGGCCTACAATGAGCAGTTCTTC. Protein sequence: CSARDSGTEAYNEQFF.

The rearrangement links TRBV20-1 to TRBJ2-7; 10 bases are shared with TRBD2. The junction had 8 bases not matched to a gene; V was cut back by 4 bases and J by 5 bases. Looked up from germline, CDR1 is DFQATT and CDR2 is SNEGSKA (reference sequence). The CDR3 has 14 residues. DNA of the CDR3: TGCAGTGCTAAGGGGACTAGCGATTCGCACGAGCAGTACTTC. Protein sequence: CSAKGTSDSHEQYF.

There are many counts of this clonotype. The chain employs TRBV7-6 and TRBJ1-2; D not resolved. Germline assignment: CDR1 SGHVS and CDR2 FNYEAQ. Trimming removed 6 bases from V and 6 bases from J, with 11 bases in between. The CDR3 runs to 12 residues. DNA of the CDR3: TGTGCCAGCAGTTTTACAGTGGATGGCTACACCTTC. Translated, it gives CASSFTVDGYTF. Full variable domain (outside the CDR3, taken from reference TRBV7-6 and TRBJ1-2): GAGVSQSPRYKVTKRGQDVALRCDPISGHVSLYWYRQALGQGPEFLTYFNYEAQQDKSGLPNDRFSAERPEGSISTLTIQRTEQRDSAMYRCASSFTVDGYTFGSGTRLTVV.

This chain joins TRBV11-1 and TRBJ2-7; 11 bases align to TRBD2. Germline values: CDR1 SGHAT, CDR2 FQDESV (reference sequence). V trimming: 3 bases; J trimming: 6 bases; junction bases outside the gene matches: 7. The CDR3 spans 15 residues. The CDR3 spells CASSLLGLAGGEQYF. For the CDR3, the DNA is TGTGCCAGCAGCTTGCTTGGACTAGCGGGTGGCGAGCAGTACTTC. Full variable domain (outside the CDR3, taken from reference TRBV11-1 and TRBJ2-7): EAEVAQSPRYKITEKSQAVAFWCDPISGHATLYWYRQILGQGPELLVQFQDESVVDDSQLPKDRFSAERLKGVDSTLKIQPAELGDSAMYLCASSLLGLAGGEQYFGPGTRLTVT.

This clonotype has ten or more counts. This chain uses TRBV20-1 with TRBJ1-5, with 10 bases identical to TRBD1. J was trimmed by 3 bases and V by 0 bases; bases with no gene match: 5. CDR3 length: 16 amino acids. Germline lookup yields CDR1 DFQATT and CDR2 SNEGSKA (reference sequence). CDR3 nucleotides: TGCAGTGCTAGAGAGCGGGACAGGGGTTTCAATCAGCCCCAGCATTTT. Its protein product is CSARERDRGFNQPQHF.